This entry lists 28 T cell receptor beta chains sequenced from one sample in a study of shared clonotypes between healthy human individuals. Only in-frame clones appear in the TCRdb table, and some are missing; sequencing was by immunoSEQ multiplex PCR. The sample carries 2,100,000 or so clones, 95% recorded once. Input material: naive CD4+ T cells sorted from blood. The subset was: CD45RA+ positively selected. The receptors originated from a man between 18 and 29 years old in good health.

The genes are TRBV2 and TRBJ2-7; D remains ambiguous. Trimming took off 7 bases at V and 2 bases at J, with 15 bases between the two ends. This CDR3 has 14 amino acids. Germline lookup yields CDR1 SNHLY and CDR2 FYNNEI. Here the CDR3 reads CASMLELPTYEQYF. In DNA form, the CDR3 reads TGTGCCAGCATGTTGGAACTACCTACCTACGAGCAGTACTTC.

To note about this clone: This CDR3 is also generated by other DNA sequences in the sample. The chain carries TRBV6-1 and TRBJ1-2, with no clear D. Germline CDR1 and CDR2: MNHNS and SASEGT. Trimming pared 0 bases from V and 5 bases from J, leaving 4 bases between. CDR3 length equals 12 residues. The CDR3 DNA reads TGTGCCAGCAGTGAAGCAGGGTATGGCTACACCTTC. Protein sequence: CASSEAGYGYTF.

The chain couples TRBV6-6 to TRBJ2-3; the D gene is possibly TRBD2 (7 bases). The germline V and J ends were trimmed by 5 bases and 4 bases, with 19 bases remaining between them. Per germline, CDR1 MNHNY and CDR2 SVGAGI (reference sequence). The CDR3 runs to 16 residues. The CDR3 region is CASSGGGGLQADTQYF. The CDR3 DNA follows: TGTGCCAGCAGTGGAGGGGGGGGACTACAAGCAGATACGCAGTATTTT.

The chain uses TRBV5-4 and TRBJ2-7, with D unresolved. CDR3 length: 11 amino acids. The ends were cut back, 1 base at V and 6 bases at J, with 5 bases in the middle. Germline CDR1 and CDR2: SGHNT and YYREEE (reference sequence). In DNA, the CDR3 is TGTGCCAGCAGCTTGTATGGCGAGCAGTACTTC. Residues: CASSLYGEQYF.

The CDR3 spells CAWKKGKGPLYSNQPQHF. CDR3 coding DNA: TGTGCCTGGAAGAAGGGAAAGGGTCCGCTGTATAGCAATCAGCCCCAGCATTTT. The V and J genes are TRBV30 and TRBJ1-5; the D is unclear. Germline CDR1 reads GTSNPN; CDR2 reads SVGIG (reference sequence). The CDR3 totals 18 residues. V was cut by 4 bases and J by 0 bases, with 22 bases left in between.

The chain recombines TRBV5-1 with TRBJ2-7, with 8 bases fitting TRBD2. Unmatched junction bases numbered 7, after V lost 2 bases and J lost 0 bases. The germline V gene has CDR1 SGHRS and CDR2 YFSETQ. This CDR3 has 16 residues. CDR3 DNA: TGCGCCAGCAGCTTAGTTAGCGGGACCTACTCCTACGAGCAGTACTTC. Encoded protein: CASSLVSGTYSYEQYF.

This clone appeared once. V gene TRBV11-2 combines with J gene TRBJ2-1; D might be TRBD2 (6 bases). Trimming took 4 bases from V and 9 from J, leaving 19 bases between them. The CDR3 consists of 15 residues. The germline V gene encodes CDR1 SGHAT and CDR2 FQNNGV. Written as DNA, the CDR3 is TGTGCCAGCAGCTCCGATCACTCGGGACTCTTTGAGCAGTTCTTC. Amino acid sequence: CASSSDHSGLFEQFF.

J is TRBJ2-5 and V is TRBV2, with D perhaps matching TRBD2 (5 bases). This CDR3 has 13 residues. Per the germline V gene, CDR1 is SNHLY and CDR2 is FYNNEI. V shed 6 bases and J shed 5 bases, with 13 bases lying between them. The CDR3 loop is CASRVRERETQYF. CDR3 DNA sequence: TGTGCCAGCAGGGTGAGGGAGAGGGAGACCCAGTACTTC. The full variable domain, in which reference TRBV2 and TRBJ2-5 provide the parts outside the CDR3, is EPEVTQTPSHQVTQMGQEVILRCVPISNHLYFYWYRQILGQKVEFLVSFYNNEISEKSEIFDDQFSVERPDGSNFTLKIRSTKLEDSAMYFCASRVRERETQYFGPGTRLLVL.

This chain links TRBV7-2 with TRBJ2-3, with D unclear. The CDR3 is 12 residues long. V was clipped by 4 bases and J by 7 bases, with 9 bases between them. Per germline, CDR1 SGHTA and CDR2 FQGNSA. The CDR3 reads CASSYPLNTQYF. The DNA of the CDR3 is TGTGCCAGCAGCTACCCTCTGAATACGCAGTATTTT.

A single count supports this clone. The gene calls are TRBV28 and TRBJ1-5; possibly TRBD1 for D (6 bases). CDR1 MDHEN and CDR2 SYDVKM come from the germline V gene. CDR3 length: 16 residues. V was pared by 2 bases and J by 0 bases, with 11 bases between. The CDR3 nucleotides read TGTGCCAGCAGTTTACTTACAGGGAATAGCAATCAGCCCCAGCATTTT. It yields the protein CASSLLTGNSNQPQHF.

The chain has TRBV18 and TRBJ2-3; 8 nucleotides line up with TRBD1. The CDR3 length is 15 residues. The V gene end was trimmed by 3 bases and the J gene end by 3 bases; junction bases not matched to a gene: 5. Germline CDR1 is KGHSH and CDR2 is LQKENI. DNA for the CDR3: TGTGCCAGCTCACCGTTCGGACAGGGTACAGATACGCAGTATTTT. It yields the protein CASSPFGQGTDTQYF.

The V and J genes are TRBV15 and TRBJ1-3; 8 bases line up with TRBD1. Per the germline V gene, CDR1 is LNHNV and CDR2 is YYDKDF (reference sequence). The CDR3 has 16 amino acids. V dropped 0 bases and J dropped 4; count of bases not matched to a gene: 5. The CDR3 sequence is CATSRDPGQGGNTIYF. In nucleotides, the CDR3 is TGTGCCACCAGCAGAGATCCCGGACAGGGAGGAAACACCATATATTTT.

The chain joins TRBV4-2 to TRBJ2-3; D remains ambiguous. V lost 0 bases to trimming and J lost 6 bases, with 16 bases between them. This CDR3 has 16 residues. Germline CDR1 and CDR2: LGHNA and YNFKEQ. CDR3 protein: CASSQDPTSTQDTQYF. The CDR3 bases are TGTGCCAGCAGCCAAGATCCCACCTCAACACAGGATACGCAGTATTTT.

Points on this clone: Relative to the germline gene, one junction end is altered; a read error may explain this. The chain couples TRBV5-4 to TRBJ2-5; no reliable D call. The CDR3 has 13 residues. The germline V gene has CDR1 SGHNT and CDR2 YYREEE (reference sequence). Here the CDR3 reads CTSSRGLKETQYF. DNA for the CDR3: TGTACCAGCAGCCGTGGGCTAAAAGAGACCCAGTACTTC.

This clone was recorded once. The CDR3 reads CSVAHNGKSEAFF. CDR3 DNA: TGCAGCGTTGCCCACAACGGAAAAAGCGAAGCTTTCTTT. The V and J genes are TRBV29-1 and TRBJ1-1; D unclear. Germline loops: CDR1 SQVTM, CDR2 ANQGSEA. V was shortened by 4 bases and J by 8 bases, with 17 bases between the two germline ends. The CDR3 consists of 13 residues. The variable domain in full, completed from reference TRBV29-1 and TRBJ1-1, reads SAVISQKPSRDICQRGTSLTIQCQVDSQVTMMFWYRQQPGQSLTLIATANQGSEATYESGFVIDKFPISRPNLTFSTLTVSNMSPEDSSIYLCSVAHNGKSEAFFGQGTRLTVV.

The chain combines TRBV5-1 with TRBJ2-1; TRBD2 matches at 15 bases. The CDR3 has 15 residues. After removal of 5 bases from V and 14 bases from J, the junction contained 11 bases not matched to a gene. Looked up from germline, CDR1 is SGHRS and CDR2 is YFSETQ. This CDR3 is CASSPPGLAGGREFF. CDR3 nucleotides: TGCGCCAGCAGTCCCCCGGGACTAGCGGGGGGCCGGGAGTTCTTC.

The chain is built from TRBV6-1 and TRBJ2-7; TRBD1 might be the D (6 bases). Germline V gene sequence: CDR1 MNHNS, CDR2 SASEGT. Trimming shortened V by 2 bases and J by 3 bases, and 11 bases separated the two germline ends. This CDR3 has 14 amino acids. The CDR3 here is CASSERGSYYEQYF. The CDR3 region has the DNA TGTGCCAGCAGTGAAAGGGGGTCATACTACGAGCAGTACTTC.

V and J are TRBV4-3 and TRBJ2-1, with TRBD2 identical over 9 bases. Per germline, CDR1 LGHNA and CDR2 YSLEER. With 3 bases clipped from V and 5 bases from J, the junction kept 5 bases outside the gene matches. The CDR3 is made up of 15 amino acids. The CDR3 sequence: CASSQRTSANNEQFF. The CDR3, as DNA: TGCGCCAGCAGCCAGAGGACTAGCGCGAACAATGAGCAGTTCTTC.

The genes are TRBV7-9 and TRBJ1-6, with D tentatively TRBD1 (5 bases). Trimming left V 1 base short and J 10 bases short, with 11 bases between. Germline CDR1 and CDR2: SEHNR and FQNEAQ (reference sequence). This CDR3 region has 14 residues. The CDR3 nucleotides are TGTGCCAGCAGCTTAGATGGGGCGGCGTCACCCCTCCACTTT. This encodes CASSLDGAASPLHF. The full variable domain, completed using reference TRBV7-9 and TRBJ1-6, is DTGVSQNPRHKITKRGQNVTFRCDPISEHNRLYWYRQTLGQGPEFLTYFQNEAQLEKSRLLSDRFSAERPKGSFSTLEIQRTEQGDSAMYLCASSLDGAASPLHFGNGTRLTVT.

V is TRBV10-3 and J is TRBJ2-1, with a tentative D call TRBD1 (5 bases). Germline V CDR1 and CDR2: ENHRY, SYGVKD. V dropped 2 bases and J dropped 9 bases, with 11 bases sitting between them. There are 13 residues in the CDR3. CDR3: CAISEGNRGEQFF. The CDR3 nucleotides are TGTGCCATCAGTGAGGGGAATAGGGGTGAGCAGTTCTTC.

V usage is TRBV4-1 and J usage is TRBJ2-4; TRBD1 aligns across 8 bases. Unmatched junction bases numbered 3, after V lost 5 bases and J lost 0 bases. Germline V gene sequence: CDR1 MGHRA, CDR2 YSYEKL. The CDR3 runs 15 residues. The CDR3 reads CASSLTGVAKNIQYF. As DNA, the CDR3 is TGCGCCAGCAGCTTGACAGGGGTAGCCAAAAACATTCAGTACTTC.

CDR3 nucleotide sequence: TGTGCCAGCAGCTTAGACGGGGCACTGAACACTGAAGCTTTCTTT. Protein: CASSLDGALNTEAFF. This chain uses TRBV7-9 with TRBJ1-1; D is possibly TRBD1 (5 bases). This CDR3 has 15 amino acids. The germline V gene has CDR1 SEHNR and CDR2 FQNEAQ (reference sequence). V was clipped by 1 base and J by 0 bases, with 9 bases between them.

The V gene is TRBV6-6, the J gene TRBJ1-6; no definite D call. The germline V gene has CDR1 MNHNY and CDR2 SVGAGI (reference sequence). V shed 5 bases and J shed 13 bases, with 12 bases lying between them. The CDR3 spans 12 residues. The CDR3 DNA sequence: TGTGCCAGCAGTCCGGGTAGAGCGCCCCTCCACTTT. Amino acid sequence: CASSPGRAPLHF.

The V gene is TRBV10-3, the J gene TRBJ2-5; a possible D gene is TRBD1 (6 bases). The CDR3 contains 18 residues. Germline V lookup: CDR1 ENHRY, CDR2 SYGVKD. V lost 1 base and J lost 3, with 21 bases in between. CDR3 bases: TGTGCCATCAGTGAGTACCTCCCCAGGGGCGCATTTGAAGAGACCCAGTACTTC. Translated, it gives CAISEYLPRGAFEETQYF.

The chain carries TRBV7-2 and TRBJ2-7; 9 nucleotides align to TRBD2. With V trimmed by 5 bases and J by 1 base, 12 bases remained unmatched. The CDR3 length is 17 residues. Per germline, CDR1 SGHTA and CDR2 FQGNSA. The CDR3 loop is CASSQVASSGISYEQYF. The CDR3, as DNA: TGTGCCAGCAGCCAGGTTGCCTCTAGCGGGATATCCTACGAGCAGTACTTC.

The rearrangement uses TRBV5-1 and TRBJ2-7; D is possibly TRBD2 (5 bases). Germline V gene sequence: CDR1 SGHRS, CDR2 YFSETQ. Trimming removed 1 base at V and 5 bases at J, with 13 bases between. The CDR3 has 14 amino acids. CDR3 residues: CASSLTGIQNEQYF. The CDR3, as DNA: TGCGCCAGCAGCTTGACCGGGATCCAAAACGAGCAGTACTTC.

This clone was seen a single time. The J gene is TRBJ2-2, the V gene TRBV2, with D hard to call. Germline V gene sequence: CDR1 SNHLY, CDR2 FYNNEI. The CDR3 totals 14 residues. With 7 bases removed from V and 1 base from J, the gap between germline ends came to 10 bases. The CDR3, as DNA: TGTGCCAGCAAGAGTCAGCTGAACACCGGGGAGCTGTTTTTT. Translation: CASKSQLNTGELFF. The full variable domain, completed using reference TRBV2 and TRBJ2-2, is EPEVTQTPSHQVTQMGQEVILRCVPISNHLYFYWYRQILGQKVEFLVSFYNNEISEKSEIFDDQFSVERPDGSNFTLKIRSTKLEDSAMYFCASKSQLNTGELFFGEGSRLTVL.

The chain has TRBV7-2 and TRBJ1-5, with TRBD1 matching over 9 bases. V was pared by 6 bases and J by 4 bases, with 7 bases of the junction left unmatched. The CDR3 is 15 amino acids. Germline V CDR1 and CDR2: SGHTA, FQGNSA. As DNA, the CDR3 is TGTGCCAGCAGGCCGGGGACAGGGATAAATCAGCCCCAGCATTTT. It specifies CASRPGTGINQPQHF.